This T cell receptor (beta chain) was recovered during a study of blood T cell repertoires in COVID-19. The overall study: Sample material is recorded as cDNA or gDNA derived from T cells, B-cell-depleted T cells, or PBMCs.

Repertoires were generated with immunoSEQ multiplex PCR, while TCRdb's copy carries only in-frame clones and drops some. The data contain some 42,000 clones, roughly 76% of them singletons. In this sample, this clone turned up once. CDR1 and CDR2 (germline): KGHDR, SFDVKD. The CDR3 consists of 18 residues. J lost 4 bases, V lost 0 bases, and 8 bases had no gene match. This chain uses TRBV24-1 with TRBJ2-2; 9 nucleotides match TRBD1. The receptor comes from an older woman with acute or convalescent COVID-19. The specimen was peripheral blood. The CDR3 DNA reads TGTGCCACCAGTGATTTGGGGGCGACAGGGGGACCCACCGGGGAGCTGTTTTTT. It is translated as CATSDLGATGGPTGELFF.